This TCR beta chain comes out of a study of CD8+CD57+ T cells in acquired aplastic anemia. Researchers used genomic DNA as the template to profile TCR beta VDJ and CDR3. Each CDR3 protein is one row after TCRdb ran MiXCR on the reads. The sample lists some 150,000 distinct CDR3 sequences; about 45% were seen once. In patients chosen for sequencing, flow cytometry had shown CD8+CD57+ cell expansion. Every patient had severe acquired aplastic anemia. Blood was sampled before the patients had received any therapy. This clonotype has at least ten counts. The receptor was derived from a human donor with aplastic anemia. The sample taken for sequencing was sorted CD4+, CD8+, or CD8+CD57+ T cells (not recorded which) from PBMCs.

In DNA, the CDR3 is TGTGCCAGCAGCCCGATGGCTGGACAGGGGGCGGTTCAGCCCCAGCATTTT. Encoded protein: CASSPMAGQGAVQPQHF. The chain carries TRBV7-3 and TRBJ1-5; 11 bases are a match to TRBD1. The germline V gene has CDR1 SGHTA and CDR2 FQGTGA. J lost 6 bases, V lost 5 bases, and 12 bases had no gene match. This CDR3 is built from 17 residues.